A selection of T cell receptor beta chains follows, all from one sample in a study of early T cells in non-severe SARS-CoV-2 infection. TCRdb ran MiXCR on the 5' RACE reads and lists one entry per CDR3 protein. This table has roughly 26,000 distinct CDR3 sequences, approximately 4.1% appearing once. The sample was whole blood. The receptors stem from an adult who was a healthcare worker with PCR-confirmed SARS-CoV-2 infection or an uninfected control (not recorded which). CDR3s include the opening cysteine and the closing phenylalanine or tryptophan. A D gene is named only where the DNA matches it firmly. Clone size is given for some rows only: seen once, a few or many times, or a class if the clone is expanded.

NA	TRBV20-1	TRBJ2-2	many	CSARGRGTGELFF	TGCAGTGCTAGAGGTCGGGGGACCGGGGAGCTGTTTTTT
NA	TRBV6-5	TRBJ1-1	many	CASSYSGGVTEAFF	TGTGCCAGCAGTTACTCAGGGGGGGTCACTGAAGCTTTCTTT
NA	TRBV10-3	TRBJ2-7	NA	CAISLGYEQYF	TGTGCCATCAGTTTAGGATACGAGCAGTACTTC
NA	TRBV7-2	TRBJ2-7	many	CASSLQGRGFAYEQYF	TGTGCCAGCAGCTTACAGGGGAGGGGGTTCGCCTACGAGCAGTACTTC
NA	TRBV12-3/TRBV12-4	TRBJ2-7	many	CASSFGPNSYEQYF	TGTGCCAGCAGTTTTGGCCCAAACTCCTACGAGCAGTACTTC
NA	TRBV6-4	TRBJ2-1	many	CASSDSTSYNEQFF	TGTGCCAGCAGTGACTCGACTAGCTACAATGAGCAGTTCTTC
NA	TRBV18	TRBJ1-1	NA	CASSPLPGADTEAFF	TGTGCCAGCTCACCACTCCCAGGGGCCGACACTGAAGCTTTCTTT
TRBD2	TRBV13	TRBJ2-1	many	CASSLEMASSGRREQFF	TGTGCCAGCAGCTTAGAAATGGCGTCTAGCGGGAGACGTGAGCAGTTCTTC
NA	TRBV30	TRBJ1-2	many	CAWSVPEHLIYGYTF	TGTGCCTGGAGTGTACCAGAACACCTGATCTATGGCTACACCTTC
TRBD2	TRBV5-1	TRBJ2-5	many	CASSLVLAGDQETQYF	TGCGCCAGCAGCTTGGTTCTAGCGGGAGACCAAGAGACCCAGTACTTC
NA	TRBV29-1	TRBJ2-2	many	CSVDRGPNTGELFF	TGCAGCGTTGACAGGGGTCCGAACACCGGGGAGCTGTTTTTT
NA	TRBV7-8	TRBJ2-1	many	CASSRVDSYNEQFF	TGTGCCAGCAGCCGAGTCGACTCCTACAATGAGCAGTTCTTC
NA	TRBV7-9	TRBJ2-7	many	CASSLGRSSYEQYF	TGTGCCAGCAGCTTGGGAAGAAGCTCCTACGAGCAGTACTTC
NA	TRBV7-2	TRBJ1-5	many	CASSLGAGSGNQPQHF	TGTGCCAGCAGCTTAGGGGCAGGATCGGGCAATCAGCCCCAGCATTTT
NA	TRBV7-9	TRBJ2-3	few	CAGRRSPDTQYF	TGTGCCGGACGCCGATCCCCAGATACGCAGTATTTT
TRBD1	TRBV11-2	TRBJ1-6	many	CASSFASGGEGQGSAPLHF	TGTGCCAGCAGCTTCGCTAGTGGGGGAGAGGGACAGGGTTCAGCACCCCTCCACTTT
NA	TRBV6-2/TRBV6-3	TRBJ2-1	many	CASTNGGFSYNEQFF	TGTGCCAGCACCAACGGTGGTTTCTCCTACAATGAGCAGTTCTTC
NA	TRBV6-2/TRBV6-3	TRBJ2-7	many	CASRDPDGLYEQYF	TGTGCCAGCAGAGACCCAGACGGGCTCTACGAGCAGTACTTC
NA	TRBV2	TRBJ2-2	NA	CASSPGYGTGELFF	TGTGCCAGCAGCCCAGGGTATGGCACCGGGGAGCTGTTTTTT
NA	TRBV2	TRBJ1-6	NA	CASTPGMVLHF	TGTGCCAGCACCCCTGGGATGGTCCTCCACTTT
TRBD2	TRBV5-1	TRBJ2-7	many	CASSRGTSGRAAYEQYF	TGCGCCAGCAGCCGCGGCACTAGCGGGAGGGCCGCATACGAGCAGTACTTC
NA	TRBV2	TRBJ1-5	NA	CASLREGKQPQHF	TGTGCCAGCTTAAGAGAGGGGAAACAGCCCCAGCATTTT
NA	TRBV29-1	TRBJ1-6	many	CSVGDNNSPLHF	TGCAGCGTAGGGGATAATAATTCACCCCTCCACTTT
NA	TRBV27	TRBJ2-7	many	CASSLSSPEASYEQYF	TGTGCCAGCAGTTTATCGTCCCCAGAGGCCTCCTACGAGCAGTACTTC
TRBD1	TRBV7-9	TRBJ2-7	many	CASSLTGGYEQYF	TGTGCCAGCAGCCTCACAGGGGGCTACGAGCAGTACTTC
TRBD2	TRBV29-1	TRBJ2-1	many	CSVQRDRSYNEQFF	TGCAGCGTTCAGCGGGACCGCTCCTACAATGAGCAGTTCTTC
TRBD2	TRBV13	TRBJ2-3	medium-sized	CASSRTSGFTDTQYF	TGTGCCAGCAGCCGGACTAGCGGATTCACAGATACGCAGTATTTT
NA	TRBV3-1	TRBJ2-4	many	CASSQGVQPGAIQYF	TGTGCCAGCAGCCAAGGAGTCCAGCCAGGGGCCATTCAGTACTTC
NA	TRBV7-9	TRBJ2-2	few	CASSAPFLTGELFF	TGTGCCAGCAGCGCCCCCTTCCTTACCGGGGAGCTGTTTTTT
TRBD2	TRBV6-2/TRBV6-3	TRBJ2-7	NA	CVSSVRLAGRYEQYF	TGTGTCAGCAGCGTACGGCTAGCGGGAAGGTACGAGCAGTACTTC
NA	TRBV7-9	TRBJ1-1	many	CASSFGTTTEAFF	TGTGCCAGCAGCTTCGGGACGACCACTGAAGCTTTCTTT
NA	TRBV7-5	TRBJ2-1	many	CISVPEAPLTSGRAREQFF	NA
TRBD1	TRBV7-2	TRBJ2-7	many	CASSSRQGLYEQYF	TGTGCCAGCAGCTCCCGACAGGGCCTGTACGAGCAGTACTTC
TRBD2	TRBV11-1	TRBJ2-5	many	CASSLRTSGQETQYF	TGTGCCAGCAGCTTAAGGACTAGCGGCCAAGAGACCCAGTACTTC
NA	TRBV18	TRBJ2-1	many	CASSPSGHSYNEQFF	TGTGCCAGCTCACCAAGCGGCCACTCCTACAATGAGCAGTTCTTC
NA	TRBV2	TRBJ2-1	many	CASTAGADEQFF	TGTGCCAGCACGGCGGGGGCGGATGAGCAGTTCTTC
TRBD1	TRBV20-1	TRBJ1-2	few	CSSSGTGGYGYTF	TGCAGTAGCTCCGGGACAGGAGGTTATGGCTACACCTTC
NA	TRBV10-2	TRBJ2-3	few	CASSSSSTDTQYF	TGCGCCAGCAGTTCCTCTAGCACAGATACGCAGTATTTT
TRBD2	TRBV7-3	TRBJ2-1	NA	CASSRGLAVGSSYNEQSF	TGTGCCAGCAGCCGGGGACTAGCGGTGGGTAGCTCCTACAATGAGCAGTCCTTC
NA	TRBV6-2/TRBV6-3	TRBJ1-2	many	CASSYPQYGYTF	TGTGCCAGCAGTTACCCACAGTATGGCTACACCTTC
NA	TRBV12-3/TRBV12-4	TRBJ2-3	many	CASHGPWADTQYF	TGTGCCAGCCACGGACCCTGGGCAGATACGCAGTATTTT
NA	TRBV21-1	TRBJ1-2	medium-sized	CASSIGCLGDGYTF	TGTGCCAGCAGCATCGGCTGTTTAGGTGATGGCTACACCTTC
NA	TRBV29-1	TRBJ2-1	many	CSARVSTNEQFF	TGCAGCGCCCGGGTCTCCACCAATGAGCAGTTCTTC
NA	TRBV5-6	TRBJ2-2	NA	CASSFEQAGELFF	TGTGCCAGCAGCTTCGAGCAGGCCGGGGAGCTGTTTTTT
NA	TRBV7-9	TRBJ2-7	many	CASSPGDTGEQYF	TGTGCCAGCAGCCCGGGGGACACGGGGGAGCAGTACTTC
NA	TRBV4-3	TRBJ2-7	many	CASSQVPDSYEQYF	TGCGCCAGCAGCCAAGTCCCGGACTCCTACGAGCAGTACTTC
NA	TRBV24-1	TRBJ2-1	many	CATSVGNEQFF	TGTGCCACCAGTGTTGGAAATGAGCAGTTCTTC
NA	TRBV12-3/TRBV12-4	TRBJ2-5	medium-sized	CASSLVETQYF	TGTGCCAGCAGTTTGGTGGAGACCCAGTACTTC
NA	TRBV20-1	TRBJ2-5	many	CSSQAREETQYF	TGCAGCTCCCAAGCTAGGGAAGAGACCCAGTACTTC
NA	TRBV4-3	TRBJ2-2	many	CASSQDVQNTGELFF	TGCGCCAGCAGCCAAGATGTCCAGAACACCGGGGAGCTGTTTTTT
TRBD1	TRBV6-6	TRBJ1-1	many	CASSPGGGGGLVTEAFF	TGTGCCAGCAGCCCCGGGGGAGGGGGCGGCTTAGTCACTGAAGCTTTCTTT
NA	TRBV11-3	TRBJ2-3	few	CASSSGTVSTDTQYF	TGTGCCAGCAGCTCAGGGACGGTCAGCACAGATACGCAGTATTTT
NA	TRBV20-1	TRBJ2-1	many	CRGDNNNEQFF	TGCAGGGGGGACAACAACAATGAGCAGTTCTTC
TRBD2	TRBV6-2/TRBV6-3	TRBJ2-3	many	CASTSRSRAGANTQYF	TGTGCCAGCACGTCCCGTTCACGGGCGGGAGCGAATACGCAGTATTTT
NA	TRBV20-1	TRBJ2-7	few	CSATDPRAYEQYF	TGCAGTGCTACGGATCCGCGGGCGTACGAGCAGTACTTC